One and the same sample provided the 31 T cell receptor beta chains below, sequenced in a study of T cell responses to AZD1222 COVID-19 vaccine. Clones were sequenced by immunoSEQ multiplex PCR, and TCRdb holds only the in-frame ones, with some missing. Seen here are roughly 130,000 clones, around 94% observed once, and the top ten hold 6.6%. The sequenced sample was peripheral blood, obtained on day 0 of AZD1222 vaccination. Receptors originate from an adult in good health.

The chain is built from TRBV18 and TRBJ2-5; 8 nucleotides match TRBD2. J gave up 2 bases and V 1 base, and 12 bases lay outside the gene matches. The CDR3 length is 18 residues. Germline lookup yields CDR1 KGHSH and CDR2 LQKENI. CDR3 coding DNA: TGTGCCAGCTCACCACGCGCCGGGAGGGAGGCCGGGCAAGAGACCCAGTACTTC. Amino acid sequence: CASSPRAGREAGQETQYF.

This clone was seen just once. The chain's CDR3 is CASSSGQNTGELFF. In nucleotides, the CDR3 is TGTGCCAGCAGCTCCGGACAGAACACCGGGGAGCTGTTTTTT. This rearrangement joins TRBV7-7 to TRBJ2-2; maybe TRBD1 (5 bases). CDR3 length: 14 amino acids. Trimming removed 4 bases at V and 1 base at J, with 7 bases between. Germline CDR1 is SSHAT and CDR2 is FNYEAQ (reference sequence).

CDR3 sequence reads: CASREVRTLYLGYEQYF. CDR3 nucleotides: TGTGCCAGCAGAGAAGTCCGGACCCTTTATCTCGGCTACGAGCAGTACTTC. The gene calls are TRBV27 and TRBJ2-7; D is uncertain. This CDR3 region has 17 residues. V lost 6 bases and J 3 bases, leaving 24 bases between the germline ends. Germline V gives CDR1 MNHEY, CDR2 SMNVEV (reference sequence).

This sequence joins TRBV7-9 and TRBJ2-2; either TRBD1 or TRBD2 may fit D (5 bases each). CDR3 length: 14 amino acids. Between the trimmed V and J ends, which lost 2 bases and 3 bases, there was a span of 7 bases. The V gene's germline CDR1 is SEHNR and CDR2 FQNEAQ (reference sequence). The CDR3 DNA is TGTGCCAGCAGCTTAATGGGGGACACCGGGGAGCTGTTTTTT. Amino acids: CASSLMGDTGELFF.

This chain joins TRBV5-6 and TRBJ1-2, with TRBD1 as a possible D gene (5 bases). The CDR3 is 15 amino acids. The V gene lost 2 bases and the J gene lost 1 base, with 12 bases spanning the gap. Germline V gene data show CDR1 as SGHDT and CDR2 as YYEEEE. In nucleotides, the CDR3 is TGTGCCAGCAGCTTCTTGGACAAAGATAACTATGGCTACACCTTC. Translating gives CASSFLDKDNYGYTF.

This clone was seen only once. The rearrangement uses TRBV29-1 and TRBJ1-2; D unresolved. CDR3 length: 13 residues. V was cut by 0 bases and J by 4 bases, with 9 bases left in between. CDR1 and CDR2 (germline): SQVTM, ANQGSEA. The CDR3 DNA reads TGCAGCGTTGAAGACGGAGTATCCTATGGCTACACCTTC. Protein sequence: CSVEDGVSYGYTF.

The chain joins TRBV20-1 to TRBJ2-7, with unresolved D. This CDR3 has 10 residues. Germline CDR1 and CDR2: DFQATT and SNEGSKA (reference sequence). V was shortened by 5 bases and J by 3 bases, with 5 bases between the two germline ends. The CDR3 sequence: CSAADYEQYF. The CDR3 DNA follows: TGCAGTGCTGCGGACTACGAGCAGTACTTC.

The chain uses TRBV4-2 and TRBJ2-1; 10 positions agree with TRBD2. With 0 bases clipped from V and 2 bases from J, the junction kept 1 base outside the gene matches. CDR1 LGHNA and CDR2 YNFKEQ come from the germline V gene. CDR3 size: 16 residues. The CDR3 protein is CASSQELAGTYNEQFF. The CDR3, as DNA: TGTGCCAGCAGCCAAGAACTAGCGGGGACCTACAATGAGCAGTTCTTC.

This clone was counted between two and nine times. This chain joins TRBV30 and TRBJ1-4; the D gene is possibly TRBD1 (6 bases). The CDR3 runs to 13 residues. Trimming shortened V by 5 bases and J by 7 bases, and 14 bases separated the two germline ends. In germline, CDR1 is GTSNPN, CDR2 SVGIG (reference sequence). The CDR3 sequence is CAWARDIGEKLFF. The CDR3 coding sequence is TGTGCCTGGGCCAGGGACATAGGTGAAAAACTGTTTTTT.

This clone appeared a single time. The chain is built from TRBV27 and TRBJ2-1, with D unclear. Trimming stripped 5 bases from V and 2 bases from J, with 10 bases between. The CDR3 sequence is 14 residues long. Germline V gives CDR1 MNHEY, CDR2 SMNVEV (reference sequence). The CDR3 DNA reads TGTGCCAGCAGTCTCACCGGGCCCTACAATGAGCAGTTCTTC. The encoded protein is CASSLTGPYNEQFF.

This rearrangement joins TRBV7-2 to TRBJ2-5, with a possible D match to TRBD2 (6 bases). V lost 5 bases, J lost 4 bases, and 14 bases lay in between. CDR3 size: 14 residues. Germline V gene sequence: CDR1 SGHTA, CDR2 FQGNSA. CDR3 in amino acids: CASSLLGTLETQYF. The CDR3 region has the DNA TGTGCCAGCAGCCTCCTCGGGACTTTAGAGACCCAGTACTTC.

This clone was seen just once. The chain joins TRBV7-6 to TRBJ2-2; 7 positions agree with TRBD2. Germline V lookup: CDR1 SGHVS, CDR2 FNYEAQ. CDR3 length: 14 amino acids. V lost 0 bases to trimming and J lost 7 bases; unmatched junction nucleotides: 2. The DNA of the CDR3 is TGTGCCAGCAGCTTAGCGCGGGGGAGCGGGGAGCTGTTTTTT. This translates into CASSLARGSGELFF. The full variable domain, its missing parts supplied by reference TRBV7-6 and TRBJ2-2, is GAGVSQSPRYKVTKRGQDVALRCDPISGHVSLYWYRQALGQGPEFLTYFNYEAQQDKSGLPNDRFSAERPEGSISTLTIQRTEQRDSAMYRCASSLARGSGELFFGEGSRLTVL.

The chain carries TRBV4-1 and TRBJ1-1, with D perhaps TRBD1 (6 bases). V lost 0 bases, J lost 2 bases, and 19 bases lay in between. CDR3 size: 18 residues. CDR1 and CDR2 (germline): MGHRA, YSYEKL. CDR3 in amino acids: CASSQDPGGTQRNTEAFF. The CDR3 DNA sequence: TGCGCCAGCAGCCAAGATCCGGGGGGGACACAAAGAAACACTGAAGCTTTCTTT.

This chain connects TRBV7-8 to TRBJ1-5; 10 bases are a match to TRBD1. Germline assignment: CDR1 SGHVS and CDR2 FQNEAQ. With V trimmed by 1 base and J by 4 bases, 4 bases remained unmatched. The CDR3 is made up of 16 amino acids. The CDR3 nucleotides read TGTGCCAGCAGCTTAGGGCCGGGACAGGGGAATCAGCCCCAGCATTTT. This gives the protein CASSLGPGQGNQPQHF.

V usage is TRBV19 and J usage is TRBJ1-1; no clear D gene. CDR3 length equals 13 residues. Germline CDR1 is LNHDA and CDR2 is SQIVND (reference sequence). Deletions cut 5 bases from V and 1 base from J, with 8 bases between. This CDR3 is CASSPDPNTEAFF. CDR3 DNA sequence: TGTGCCAGTAGTCCTGATCCGAACACTGAAGCTTTCTTT.

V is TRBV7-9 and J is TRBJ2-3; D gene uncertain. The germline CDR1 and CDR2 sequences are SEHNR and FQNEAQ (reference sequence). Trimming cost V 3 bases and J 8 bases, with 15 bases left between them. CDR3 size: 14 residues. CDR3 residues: CASSFQDSLGTQYF. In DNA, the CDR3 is TGTGCCAGCAGCTTCCAAGACTCCCTCGGTACGCAGTATTTT.

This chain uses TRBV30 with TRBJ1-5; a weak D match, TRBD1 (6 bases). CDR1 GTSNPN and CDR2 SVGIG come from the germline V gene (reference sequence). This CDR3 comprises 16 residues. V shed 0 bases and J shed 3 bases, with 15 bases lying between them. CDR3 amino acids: CAWSVGAGDYNQPQHF. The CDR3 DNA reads TGTGCCTGGAGTGTTGGGGCAGGGGATTACAATCAGCCCCAGCATTTT.

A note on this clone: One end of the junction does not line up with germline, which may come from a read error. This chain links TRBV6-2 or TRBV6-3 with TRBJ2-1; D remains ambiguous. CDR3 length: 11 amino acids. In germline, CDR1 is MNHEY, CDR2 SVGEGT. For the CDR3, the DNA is TGTGCCAGCAGTCACTCGTATGAGCAGTTCTTC. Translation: CASSHSYEQFF.

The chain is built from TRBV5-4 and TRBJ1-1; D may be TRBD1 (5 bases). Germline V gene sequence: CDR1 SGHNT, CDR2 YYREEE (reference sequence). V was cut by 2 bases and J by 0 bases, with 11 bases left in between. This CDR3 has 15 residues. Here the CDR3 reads CASSFGHSMNTEAFF. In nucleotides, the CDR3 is TGTGCCAGCAGCTTTGGACATTCTATGAACACTGAAGCTTTCTTT.

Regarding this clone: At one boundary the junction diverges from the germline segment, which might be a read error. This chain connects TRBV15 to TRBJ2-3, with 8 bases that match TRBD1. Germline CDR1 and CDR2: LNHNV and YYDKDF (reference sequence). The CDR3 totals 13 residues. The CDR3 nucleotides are TGTGCCACCAGCCGAGACAGGGGAGATACGCAGTATTTT. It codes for CATSRDRGDTQYF.

For the CDR3, the DNA is TGTGCCAGCAGTGAAGCTGGAAGGGGCGGGGACGAAAAACTGTTTTTT. It encodes CASSEAGRGGDEKLFF. The J gene is TRBJ1-4, the V gene TRBV2, with D possibly matching TRBD1 (5 bases). The CDR3 sequence is 16 residues long. V lost 0 bases and J 8 bases, leaving 16 bases between the germline ends. CDR1 is SNHLY, CDR2 FYNNEI, per germline.

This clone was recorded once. CDR3 residues: CASSGTGSYEQYF. CDR3 sequence (DNA): TGTGCCAGCAGCGGGACAGGCTCCTACGAGCAGTACTTC. The rearrangement joins TRBV27 to TRBJ2-7; 8 bases agree with TRBD1. This CDR3 is 13 amino acids long. Germline V gives CDR1 MNHEY, CDR2 SMNVEV (reference sequence). After removal of 6 bases from V and 0 bases from J, the junction contained 1 base not matched to a gene.

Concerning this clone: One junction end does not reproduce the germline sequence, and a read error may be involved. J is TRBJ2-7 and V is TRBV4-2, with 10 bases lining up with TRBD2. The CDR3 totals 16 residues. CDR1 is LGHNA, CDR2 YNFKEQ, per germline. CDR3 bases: TGTGCCAGCAGCCAAGATGTAAGCGGGAGGGCCTACGAGCAGTACTTT. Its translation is CASSQDVSGRAYEQYF.

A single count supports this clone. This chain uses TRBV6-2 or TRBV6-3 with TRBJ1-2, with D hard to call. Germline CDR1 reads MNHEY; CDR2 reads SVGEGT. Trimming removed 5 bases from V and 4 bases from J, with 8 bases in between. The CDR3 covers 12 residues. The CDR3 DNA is TGTGCCAGCAGTCGAAGCGGCTATGGCTACACCTTC. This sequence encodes CASSRSGYGYTF.

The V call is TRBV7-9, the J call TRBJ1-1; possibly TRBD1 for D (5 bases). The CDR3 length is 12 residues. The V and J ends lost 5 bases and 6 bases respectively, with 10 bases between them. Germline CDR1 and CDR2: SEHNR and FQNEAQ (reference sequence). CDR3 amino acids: CASSVWGAEAFF. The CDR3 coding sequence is TGTGCCAGCAGCGTGTGGGGGGCTGAAGCTTTCTTT.

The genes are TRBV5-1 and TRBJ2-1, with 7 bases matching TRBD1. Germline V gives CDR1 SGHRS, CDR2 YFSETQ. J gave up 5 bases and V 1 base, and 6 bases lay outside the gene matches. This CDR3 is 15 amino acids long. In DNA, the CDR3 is TGCGCCAGCAGCTTGTTTAGGGACAGAAACAATGAGCAGTTCTTC. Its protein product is CASSLFRDRNNEQFF.

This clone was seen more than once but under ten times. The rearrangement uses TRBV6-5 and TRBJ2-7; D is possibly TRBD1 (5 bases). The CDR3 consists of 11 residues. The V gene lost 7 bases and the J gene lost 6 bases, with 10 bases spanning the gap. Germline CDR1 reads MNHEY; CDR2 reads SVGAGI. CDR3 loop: CASTDSSEQYF. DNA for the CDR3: TGTGCCAGCACCGACAGTAGCGAGCAGTACTTC.

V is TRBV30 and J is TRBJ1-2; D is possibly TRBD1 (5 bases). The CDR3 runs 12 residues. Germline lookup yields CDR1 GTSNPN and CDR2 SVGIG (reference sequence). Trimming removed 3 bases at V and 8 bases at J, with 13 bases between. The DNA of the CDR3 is TGTGCCTGGAGGGTGGGGCCTTCCGGCTACACCTTC. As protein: CAWRVGPSGYTF.

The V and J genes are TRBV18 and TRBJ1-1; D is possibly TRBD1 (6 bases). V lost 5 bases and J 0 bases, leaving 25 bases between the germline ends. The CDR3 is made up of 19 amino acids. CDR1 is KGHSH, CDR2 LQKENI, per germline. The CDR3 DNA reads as TGTGCCAGCTCAGGGAGGGCCGCCTCTAAGAGACAGGTGAACACTGAAGCTTTCTTT. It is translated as CASSGRAASKRQVNTEAFF.

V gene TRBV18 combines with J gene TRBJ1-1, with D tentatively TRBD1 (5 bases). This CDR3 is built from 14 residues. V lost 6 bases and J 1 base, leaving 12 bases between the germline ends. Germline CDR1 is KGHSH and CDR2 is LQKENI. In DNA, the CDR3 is TGTGCCAGCTCGGCCGGGGCGGGGAACACTGAAGCTTTCTTT. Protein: CASSAGAGNTEAFF.

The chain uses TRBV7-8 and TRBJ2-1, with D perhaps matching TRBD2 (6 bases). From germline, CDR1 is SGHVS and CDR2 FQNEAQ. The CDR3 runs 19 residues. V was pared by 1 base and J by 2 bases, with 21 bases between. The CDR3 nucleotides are TGTGCCAGCAGCTTAGGGAGGCTGGTAGCGGAGACAACCTACAATGAGCAGTTCTTC. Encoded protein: CASSLGRLVAETTYNEQFF. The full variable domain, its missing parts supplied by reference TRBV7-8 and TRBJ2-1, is GAGVSQSPRYKVAKRGQDVALRCDPISGHVSLFWYQQALGQGPEFLTYFQNEAQLDKSGLPSDRFFAERPEGSVSTLKIQRTQQEDSAVYLCASSLGRLVAETTYNEQFFGPGTRLTVL.